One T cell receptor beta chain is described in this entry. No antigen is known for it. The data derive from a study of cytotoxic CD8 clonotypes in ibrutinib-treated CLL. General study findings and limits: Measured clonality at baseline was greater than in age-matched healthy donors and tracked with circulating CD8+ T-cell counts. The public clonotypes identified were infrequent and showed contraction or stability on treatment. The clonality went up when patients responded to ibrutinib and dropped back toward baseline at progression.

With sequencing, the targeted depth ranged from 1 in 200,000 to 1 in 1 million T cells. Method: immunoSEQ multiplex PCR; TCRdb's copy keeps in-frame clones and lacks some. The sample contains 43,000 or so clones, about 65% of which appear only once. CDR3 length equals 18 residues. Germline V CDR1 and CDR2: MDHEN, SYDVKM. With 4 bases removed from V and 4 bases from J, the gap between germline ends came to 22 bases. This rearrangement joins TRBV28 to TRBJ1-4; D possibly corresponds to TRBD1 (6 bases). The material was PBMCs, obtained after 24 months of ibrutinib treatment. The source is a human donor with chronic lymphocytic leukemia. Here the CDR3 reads CASSSPFLIGTFNEKLFF. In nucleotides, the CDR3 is TGTGCCAGCAGTTCCCCCTTCCTTATCGGGACATTTAATGAAAAACTGTTTTTT. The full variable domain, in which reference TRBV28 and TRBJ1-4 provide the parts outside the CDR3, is DVKVTQSSRYLVKRTGEKVFLECVQDMDHENMFWYRQDPGLGLRLIYFSYDVKMKEKGDIPEGYSVSREKKERFSLILESASTNQTSMYLCASSSPFLIGTFNEKLFFGSGTQLSVL.